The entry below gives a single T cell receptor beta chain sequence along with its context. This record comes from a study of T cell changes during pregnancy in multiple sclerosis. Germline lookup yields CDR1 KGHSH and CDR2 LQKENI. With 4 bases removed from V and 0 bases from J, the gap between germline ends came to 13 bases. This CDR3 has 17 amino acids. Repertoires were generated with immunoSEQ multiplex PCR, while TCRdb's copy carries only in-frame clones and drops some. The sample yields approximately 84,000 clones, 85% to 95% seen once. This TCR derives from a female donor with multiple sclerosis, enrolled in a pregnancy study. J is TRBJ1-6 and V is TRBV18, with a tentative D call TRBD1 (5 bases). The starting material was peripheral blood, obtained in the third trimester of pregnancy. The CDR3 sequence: CASSQQGGNSYNSPLHF. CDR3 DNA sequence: TGTGCCAGCTCACAGCAGGGTGGGAACTCCTATAATTCACCCCTCCACTTT.